A single sample is the source of the 26 T cell receptor beta chains below, sequenced in a study of blood T cell repertoires in COVID-19 (dated by TCRdb to 2020 to 2021). To prepare the library, the immunoSEQ multiplex PCR assay was applied. As stored in TCRdb, this immuneACCESS dataset retains in-frame rearrangements with V and J assigned. A fraction of the clones does not appear; measured against another copy, unresolved V genes explain less than half of the discrepancy, and the remainder lacks a known reason. The sample table holds about 350,000 clones, of which approximately 89% were seen once. The ten largest clones add up to 3% to 4.5% of the sample. Sequencing was performed on peripheral blood. The receptors stem from a woman aged 60-75 years with COVID-19, enrolled during active disease.

The rearrangement uses TRBV11-2 and TRBJ1-6; 7 bases agree with TRBD1. The CDR3 contains 15 residues. Germline V gene lookup returns CDR1 SGHAT and CDR2 FQNNGV. J gave up 3 bases and V 5 bases, and 4 bases lay outside the gene matches. The CDR3 coding sequence is TGTGCCAGCAGCCAGGGGACAGTCTATAATTCACCCCTCCACTTT. Translating gives CASSQGTVYNSPLHF.

V is TRBV5-4 and J is TRBJ1-1; D may be TRBD1 (6 bases). The CDR3 loop spans 12 amino acids. The germline V and J ends were trimmed by 4 bases and 8 bases, with 12 bases remaining between them. The germline CDR1 and CDR2 sequences are SGHNT and YYREEE (reference sequence). CDR3 nucleotides: TGTGCCAGCAGCCGACCCCAGGGGGAAGCTTTCTTT. Its translation: CASSRPQGEAFF.

This clone was counted a single time. CDR3 nucleotides: TGTGCCAGTAGTGCACCGGGACTGACTAATGAAAAACTGTTTTTT. Protein product: CASSAPGLTNEKLFF. The chain has TRBV19 and TRBJ1-4, with D perhaps matching TRBD1 (5 bases). Trimming took 5 bases from V and 2 from J, leaving 12 bases between them. The germline V gene encodes CDR1 LNHDA and CDR2 SQIVND (reference sequence). CDR3 length: 15 residues.

The V call is TRBV6-5, the J call TRBJ1-3; possible D gene TRBD1, 5 bases. Germline CDR1 reads MNHEY; CDR2 reads SVGAGI. CDR3 size: 15 residues. V was pared by 6 bases and J by 4 bases, with 16 bases between. The CDR3 reads CASRPTGVVGNTIYF. CDR3 DNA: TGTGCCAGCAGACCGACGGGGGTTGTGGGAAACACCATATATTTT.

The chain couples TRBV15 to TRBJ1-2; D is unclear. The germline gives CDR1 LNHNV, CDR2 YYDKDF (reference sequence). Deletions cut 0 bases from V and 4 bases from J, with 6 bases between. The CDR3 is 13 residues long. Here the CDR3 reads CATSRDQSYGYTF. For the CDR3, the DNA is TGTGCCACCAGCAGAGACCAGTCCTATGGCTACACCTTC.

This clone showed up just a few times. An end of the junction differs from the germline gene, which may be a read error. The gene calls are TRBV20-1 and TRBJ1-2; maybe TRBD1 (6 bases). Germline loops: CDR1 DFQATT, CDR2 SNEGSKA (reference sequence). The CDR3 runs to 11 residues. The CDR3 DNA is TGCAGTGCTAGTTACAGGGTCGGCTCCCGCTTC. It yields the protein CSASYRVGSRF.

The chain combines TRBV2 with TRBJ1-5; D is possibly TRBD1 (5 bases). Trimming pared 6 bases from V and 4 bases from J, leaving 13 bases between. Germline-derived CDR1 and CDR2 are SNHLY and FYNNEI. The CDR3 loop spans 14 amino acids. For the CDR3, the DNA is TGTGCCAGCAGGGCCTTGGGGGGTAATCAGCCCCAGCATTTT. It specifies CASRALGGNQPQHF. Full variable domain (missing parts from reference TRBV2 and TRBJ1-5): EPEVTQTPSHQVTQMGQEVILRCVPISNHLYFYWYRQILGQKVEFLVSFYNNEISEKSEIFDDQFSVERPDGSNFTLKIRSTKLEDSAMYFCASRALGGNQPQHFGDGTRLSIL.

A remark on this clone: One junction end does not reproduce the germline sequence, and a read error may be involved. The V gene is TRBV7-3, the J gene TRBJ1-1; 9 bases are shared with TRBD1. Germline V gene data show CDR1 as SGHTA and CDR2 as FQGTGA. CDR3 length: 15 amino acids. CDR3 DNA sequence: TGTGCCAGCAGCTTATTCGGACAGGGGAGGACTGAATCTTTCTTT. Protein sequence: CASSLFGQGRTESFF.

The chain carries TRBV4-1 and TRBJ2-7; the D is unclear. Between the trimmed V and J ends, which lost 2 bases and 3 bases, there was a span of 11 bases. There are 14 residues in the CDR3. Per the germline V gene, CDR1 is MGHRA and CDR2 is YSYEKL. The CDR3 here is CASSQTPGHYEQYF. CDR3 coding DNA: TGCGCCAGCAGCCAAACCCCCGGTCACTACGAGCAGTACTTC.

The rearrangement uses TRBV6-1 and TRBJ1-2; 9 positions agree with TRBD1. Germline V CDR1 and CDR2: MNHNS, SASEGT. Unmatched junction bases numbered 6, after V lost 1 base and J lost 0 bases. The CDR3 spans 17 residues. The CDR3 sequence: CASSEETGGASNYGYTF. In DNA, the CDR3 is TGTGCCAGCAGTGAAGAGACAGGGGGGGCTTCTAACTATGGCTACACCTTC.

The V and J genes are TRBV5-1 and TRBJ1-3; 9 bases are shared with TRBD1. This CDR3 spans 17 amino acids. With V trimmed by 3 bases and J by 0 bases, 7 bases remained unmatched. Germline lookup yields CDR1 SGHRS and CDR2 YFSETQ. In nucleotides, the CDR3 is TGCGCCAGCAGCTATAACGGACAGGGGAGCTCTGGAAACACCATATATTTT. Its protein product is CASSYNGQGSSGNTIYF. Together with reference TRBV5-1 and TRBJ1-3, the CDR3 gives the full variable domain: KAGVTQTPRYLIKTRGQQVTLSCSPISGHRSVSWYQQTPGQGLQFLFEYFSETQRNKGNFPGRFSGRQFSNSRSEMNVSTLELGDSALYLCASSYNGQGSSGNTIYFGEGSWLTVV.

This clone was seen only once. The genes are TRBV18 and TRBJ1-4, with a weak D call TRBD1 (5 bases). The CDR3 extends over 16 amino acids. CDR1 and CDR2 from the germline V gene are KGHSH and LQKENI. The V gene lost 3 bases and the J gene lost 0 bases, with 11 bases spanning the gap. The DNA for the CDR3 is TGTGCCAGCTCACCTAGGACGGGGGCAACTAATGAAAAACTGTTTTTT. It codes for CASSPRTGATNEKLFF. Full variable domain (remainder filled in from reference TRBV18 and TRBJ1-4): NAGVMQNPRHLVRRRGQEARLRCSPMKGHSHVYWYRQLPEEGLKFMVYLQKENIIDESGMPKERFSAEFPKEGPSILRIQQVVRGDSAAYFCASSPRTGATNEKLFFGSGTQLSVL.

J is TRBJ2-3 and V is TRBV3-1 (or the pseudogene TRBV3-2); the D gene is possibly TRBD2 (6 bases). V lost 1 base and J lost 4, with 12 bases in between. This CDR3 region has 15 residues. The V gene's germline CDR1 is LGHDT and CDR2 YNNKEL (reference sequence). The CDR3 nucleotides are TGTGCCAGCAGCCAAGGCGGGGAAGGGGCAGATACGCAGTATTTT. Protein: CASSQGGEGADTQYF.

The J gene is TRBJ1-1, the V gene TRBV14; 7 bases fit TRBD1. The germline V gene has CDR1 SGHDN and CDR2 FVKESK. The CDR3 has 15 residues. V lost 0 bases to trimming and J lost 8 bases; unmatched junction nucleotides: 9. The CDR3 coding sequence is TGTGCCAGCAGCCAAGAGTTCAGGGGGTCATCGGAAGCTTTCTTT. Translation: CASSQEFRGSSEAFF.

V and J are TRBV28 and TRBJ1-6; 8 nucleotides agree with TRBD1. The CDR3 length is 16 residues. V dropped 7 bases and J dropped 7; count of bases not matched to a gene: 12. Germline-derived CDR1 and CDR2 are MDHEN and SYDVKM. CDR3 loop: CASKSLPTGVNSPLHF. Written as DNA, the CDR3 is TGTGCCAGCAAATCACTACCGACAGGGGTGAATTCACCCCTCCACTTT.

This clone was seen a few times. The V gene is TRBV3-1 (or the pseudogene TRBV3-2), the J gene TRBJ1-5, with D possibly matching TRBD1 (5 bases). V lost 0 bases and J lost 8, with 8 bases in between. CDR1 and CDR2 from the germline V gene are LGHDT and YNNKEL (reference sequence). The CDR3 has 13 residues. In DNA, the CDR3 is TGTGCCAGCAGCCAAGATAGCAGGGAGCCCCAGCATTTT. It encodes CASSQDSREPQHF.

The table lists this clone with a count of one. V is TRBV11-2 and J is TRBJ2-7; possibly TRBD1 for D (6 bases). The V gene's germline CDR1 is SGHAT and CDR2 FQNNGV. V dropped 4 bases and J dropped 1 base, with 17 bases sitting between them. CDR3 size: 16 residues. Written as DNA, the CDR3 is TGTGCCAGCAGCTCCGACAGGACTCTACATTCCTACGAGCAGTACTTC. It encodes CASSSDRTLHSYEQYF.

This chain connects TRBV5-1 to TRBJ2-7, with 10 nucleotides matching TRBD2. Unmatched junction bases numbered 17, after V lost 7 bases and J lost 10 bases. The CDR3 is made up of 15 amino acids. The V gene's germline CDR1 is SGHRS and CDR2 YFSETQ. The CDR3 region has the DNA TGCGCCAGCTCCCCCTTCGCTAGCGGGGGTTTAAATCAGTACTTC. Its translation: CASSPFASGGLNQYF.

V gene TRBV6-5 combines with J gene TRBJ1-5, with D perhaps matching TRBD1 (6 bases). The germline CDR1 and CDR2 sequences are MNHEY and SVGAGI. The CDR3 spans 14 residues. The V end lost 4 bases, the J end lost 6 bases, and 13 bases lay between the germline ends. CDR3 in amino acids: CASSSRGKRQPQHF. The CDR3 DNA is TGTGCCAGCAGTTCCAGGGGCAAACGTCAGCCCCAGCATTTT.

The chain couples TRBV5-8 to TRBJ2-7; tentatively, D is TRBD2 (6 bases). The CDR3 has 14 amino acids. V was clipped by 4 bases and J by 2 bases, with 13 bases between them. CDR1 SGHTS and CDR2 YDEGEE come from the germline V gene. The CDR3 protein is CASSPGEQTYEQYF. The CDR3 DNA sequence: TGTGCCAGCAGCCCGGGGGAACAGACCTACGAGCAGTACTTC.

The CDR3 loop is CASSLAIGLAGGPLNDEQFF. CDR3 sequence (DNA): TGTGCCAGCAGCTTAGCTATCGGACTAGCGGGGGGGCCTTTGAACGATGAGCAGTTCTTC. V gene TRBV7-8 combines with J gene TRBJ2-1; 15 bases are a match to TRBD2. The CDR3 is made up of 20 amino acids. J gave up 8 bases and V 0 bases, and 14 bases lay outside the gene matches. Germline V gene sequence: CDR1 SGHVS, CDR2 FQNEAQ.

This clone has a handful of counts. The chain has TRBV28 and TRBJ2-2; TRBD2 aligns across 10 bases. Germline V gives CDR1 MDHEN, CDR2 SYDVKM. With 5 bases clipped from V and 2 bases from J, the junction kept 17 bases outside the gene matches. This CDR3 is built from 20 residues. DNA of the CDR3: TGTGCCAGCAGTCCCCCCTTAGGTGTAGCGGGGGGACTAAACACCGGGGAGCTGTTTTTT. Protein: CASSPPLGVAGGLNTGELFF.

The gene calls are TRBV13 and TRBJ2-7; D is undetermined. From germline, CDR1 is PRHDT and CDR2 FYEKMQ (reference sequence). The CDR3 is 12 amino acids. V lost 6 bases, J lost 2 bases, and 8 bases lay in between. The CDR3 is CASRNRTYEQYF. The CDR3 nucleotides read TGTGCCAGCAGAAACAGAACCTACGAGCAGTACTTC. Full variable domain (outside the CDR3, taken from reference TRBV13 and TRBJ2-7): AAGVIQSPRHLIKEKRETATLKCYPIPRHDTVYWYQQGPGQDPQFLISFYEKMQSDKGSIPDRFSAQQFSDYHSELNMSSLELGDSALYFCASRNRTYEQYFGPGTRLTVT.

Here the CDR3 reads CASSQGANYGYTF. DNA of the CDR3: TGTGCCAGCAGCCAGGGTGCGAACTATGGCTACACCTTC. The rearrangement uses TRBV2 and TRBJ1-2, with D maybe TRBD1 (5 bases). The V end was cut by 6 bases, the J end by 2 bases, with 10 bases between. Germline CDR1 is SNHLY and CDR2 is FYNNEI. The CDR3 extends over 13 amino acids.

The J gene is TRBJ1-1, the V gene TRBV10-3; D is unresolved. The CDR3 has 13 amino acids. Trimming took 6 bases from V and 3 from J, leaving 11 bases between them. CDR1 and CDR2 (germline): ENHRY, SYGVKD. The CDR3 DNA is TGTGCCATCAGGCGGGCGCCGGACACTGAAGCTTTCTTT. Protein product: CAIRRAPDTEAFF.

This chain joins TRBV12-3 or TRBV12-4 and TRBJ1-1; unclear D gene. This CDR3 has 12 amino acids. Trimming took off 6 bases at V and 14 bases at J, with 19 bases between the two ends. In DNA form, the CDR3 reads TGTGCCAGCAGCCGAGGGTCCTCTTTAACCTTCTTT. Translation: CASSRGSSLTFF.